One and the same sample provided the 27 T cell receptor beta chains below, sequenced in a study of human T cells and chemical hapten exposure. The time point is: pre-sensitization, week 0. Stated treatment: therapeutic diphenylcyclopropenone sensitization with weekly scalp DPC. One entry per CDR3 protein results from TCRdb running MiXCR on the RACE reads. The sample has about 68,000 distinct CDR3 sequences, approximately 11% seen once; the top ten hold approximately 5.5%. Sequenced material: whole blood, taken in connection with sensitization to the hapten diphenylcyclopropenone (DPC). The receptors were sampled from a woman aged 50 to 60 with alopecia areata. Some clones in this sample may be carry-over from other donors' samples.

The chain is built from TRBV4-3 and TRBJ2-3, with D perhaps given as TRBD1 or TRBD2 (5 bases each). The germline V and J ends were trimmed by 1 base and 4 bases, with 15 bases remaining between them. This CDR3 is built from 16 residues. Germline V CDR1 and CDR2: LGHNA, YSLEER. The CDR3 DNA sequence: TGCGCCAGCAGCCAAGCCGGGGCCGGAAACTCAGATACGCAGTATTTT. This encodes CASSQAGAGNSDTQYF.

This clonotype was seen repeatedly, ten times or more. CDR3 sequence: CSVQAGGLNIQYF. For the CDR3, the DNA is TGCAGCGTTCAAGCGGGAGGCCTTAACATTCAGTACTTC. The chain couples TRBV29-1 to TRBJ2-4; 9 nucleotides match TRBD2. The CDR3 contains 13 residues. CDR1 and CDR2 (germline): SQVTM, ANQGSEA. The V gene end was trimmed by 5 bases and the J gene end by 7 bases; junction bases not matched to a gene: 6. The whole variable domain, filled in from reference TRBV29-1 and TRBJ2-4, reads SAVISQKPSRDICQRGTSLTIQCQVDSQVTMMFWYRQQPGQSLTLIATANQGSEATYESGFVIDKFPISRPNLTFSTLTVSNMSPEDSSIYLCSVQAGGLNIQYFGAGTRLSVL.

This clonotype appeared many times. The rearrangement uses TRBV20-1 and TRBJ1-4; D remains ambiguous. Germline CDR1 is DFQATT and CDR2 is SNEGSKA (reference sequence). CDR3 size: 11 residues. V lost 6 bases, J lost 13 bases, and 15 bases lay in between. CDR3 DNA: TGCAGTGCGGAGATAGGGAAAATACTGTTTTTT. Translating it yields CSAEIGKILFF.

In this sample, this clonotype turned up many times. The chain uses TRBV2 and TRBJ1-5; maybe TRBD1 (5 bases). V lost 7 bases to trimming and J lost 2 bases, with 18 bases between them. The CDR3 runs 16 residues. Germline CDR1 reads SNHLY; CDR2 reads FYNNEI. CDR3: CASTSGLGGGNQPQHF. The CDR3 DNA reads TGTGCCAGCACGTCGGGACTAGGAGGGGGCAATCAGCCCCAGCATTTT. Based on the CDR3 plus reference TRBV2 and TRBJ1-5, the full variable domain is EPEVTQTPSHQVTQMGQEVILRCVPISNHLYFYWYRQILGQKVEFLVSFYNNEISEKSEIFDDQFSVERPDGSNFTLKIRSTKLEDSAMYFCASTSGLGGGNQPQHFGDGTRLSIL.

This clonotype was recorded at least ten times. The chain combines TRBV7-8 with TRBJ2-1; 10 bases agree with TRBD2. There are 16 residues in the CDR3. The V gene's germline CDR1 is SGHVS and CDR2 FQNEAQ. V shed 1 base, J shed 4 bases, and the junction held 4 bases outside the gene matches. The CDR3 bases are TGTGCCAGCAGCTTAGTGCTAGCGGGGGTGTACAATGAGCAGTTCTTC. This sequence encodes CASSLVLAGVYNEQFF.

J is TRBJ2-1 and V is TRBV7-6; D unresolved. CDR1 and CDR2 from the germline V gene are SGHVS and FNYEAQ. CDR3 length equals 14 residues. V was cut by 4 bases and J by 0 bases, with 7 bases left in between. For the CDR3, the DNA is TGTGCCAGCAGCTCGCTGAGCTCCTACAATGAGCAGTTCTTC. It yields the protein CASSSLSSYNEQFF.

For this clonotype: Possible read error: a much larger clone is one base away. This chain connects TRBV7-9 to TRBJ1-2; D is uncertain. The CDR3 extends over 14 amino acids. In germline, CDR1 is SEHNR, CDR2 FQNEAQ (reference sequence). This CDR3 is CTSSLTKVDYGYTF. In DNA, the CDR3 is TGTACCAGCAGCTTGACGAAGGTTGACTATGGCTACACCTTC.

This clonotype was picked up a small number of times. V gene TRBV9 combines with J gene TRBJ1-3; 8 bases are a match to TRBD1. CDR1 is SGDLS, CDR2 YYNGEE, per germline. The CDR3 has 16 residues. Trimming took 4 bases from V and 0 from J; bases not matched to a gene: 6. The CDR3 loop is CASSLRQGPSGNTIYF. The CDR3, as DNA: TGTGCCAGCAGCCTCCGACAGGGGCCCTCTGGAAACACCATATATTTT.

This clonotype was detected many times. This chain connects TRBV10-3 to TRBJ2-7, with unresolved D. Germline CDR1 reads ENHRY; CDR2 reads SYGVKD. The V and J ends lost 0 bases and 1 base respectively, with 7 bases between them. This CDR3 is 14 amino acids long. The DNA of the CDR3 is TGTGCCATCAGTGAGTCCAGCGTGTCCTACGAGCAGTACTTC. Amino acids: CAISESSVSYEQYF.

In its sample, this clonotype was seen once. J is TRBJ1-1 and V is TRBV20-1; tentatively, D is TRBD1 (6 bases). Per germline, CDR1 DFQATT and CDR2 SNEGSKA (reference sequence). The CDR3 runs 15 residues. The V end lost 4 bases, the J end lost 6 bases, and 21 bases lay between the germline ends. The CDR3 sequence is CSATASTGSLSEAFF. Written as DNA, the CDR3 is TGCAGTGCTACCGCGTCGACAGGATCGCTTTCTGAAGCTTTCTTT.

This clonotype was observed a handful of times. The rearrangement uses TRBV7-2 and TRBJ1-4, with 7 positions matching TRBD1. The CDR3 covers 14 residues. Germline trimming cut 3 bases from V and 7 bases from J; bases unmatched to any gene: 5. The V gene's germline CDR1 is SGHTA and CDR2 FQGNSA. The CDR3 protein is CASSLGQRSEKLFF. In DNA, the CDR3 is TGTGCCAGCAGCTTGGGACAGCGATCTGAAAAACTGTTTTTT. Drawing the rest from reference TRBV7-2 and TRBJ1-4, the complete variable domain is GAGVSQSPSNKVTEKGKDVELRCDPISGHTALYWYRQSLGQGLEFLIYFQGNSAPDKSGLPSDRFSAERTGGSVSTLTIQRTQQEDSAVYLCASSLGQRSEKLFFGSGTQLSVL.

This clonotype was seen many times. The chain uses TRBV28 and TRBJ2-7, with 9 bases lining up with TRBD1. This CDR3 contains 13 residues. CDR1 is MDHEN and CDR2 is SYDVKM in the germline V gene. V lost 8 bases, J lost 4 bases, and 6 bases stayed unmatched. CDR3 loop: CASRTGEGYEQYF. The CDR3 region has the DNA TGTGCCAGCCGGACAGGGGAGGGATACGAGCAGTACTTC.

This clonotype was observed many times. The CDR3 here is CASSRSGTYNEQFF. The CDR3 nucleotides read TGTGCCAGCAGCCGTAGCGGGACCTACAATGAGCAGTTCTTC. The V gene is TRBV28, the J gene TRBJ2-1; TRBD2 aligns across 8 bases. The V and J ends lost 6 bases and 2 bases, in that order; junction bases with no gene match: 3. Germline V gives CDR1 MDHEN, CDR2 SYDVKM. This CDR3 region has 14 residues.

This clonotype was seen more than once but under ten times. The gene calls are TRBV20-1 and TRBJ1-1; tentative D call: TRBD1 (5 bases). From germline, CDR1 is DFQATT and CDR2 SNEGSKA (reference sequence). Trimming removed 5 bases at V and 6 bases at J, with 19 bases between. The CDR3 sequence is 14 residues long. DNA for the CDR3: TGCAGTGCTCCGCCGGGGGGAAGGACTGCTGAAGCTTTCTTT. Translation: CSAPPGGRTAEAFF.

In its sample, this clonotype was seen many times. J is TRBJ2-2 and V is TRBV20-1; 11 bases are a match to TRBD2. V shed 6 bases, J shed 6 bases, and the junction held 6 bases outside the gene matches. The germline V gene has CDR1 DFQATT and CDR2 SNEGSKA (reference sequence). This CDR3 has 14 amino acids. DNA of the CDR3: TGCAGTGCCCCGACTAGCGGGAATTCCGGGGAGCTGTTTTTT. The encoded protein is CSAPTSGNSGELFF.

In its sample, this clonotype was seen a few times. The chain recombines TRBV29-1 with TRBJ2-3; 8 bases agree with TRBD2. The CDR3 sequence is 14 residues long. Losses at the gene ends were 4 bases for V and 2 bases for J; bases not matched to a gene: 5. Germline V CDR1 and CDR2: SQVTM, ANQGSEA. The CDR3 loop reads CSVVGSGVTDTQYF. Written as DNA, the CDR3 is TGCAGCGTTGTCGGTAGCGGGGTCACAGATACGCAGTATTTT.

This clonotype was picked up many times. The chain recombines TRBV14 with TRBJ2-1; D is uncertain. Per the germline V gene, CDR1 is SGHDN and CDR2 is FVKESK. This CDR3 contains 15 residues. The V end lost 3 bases, the J end lost 5 bases, and 14 bases lay between the germline ends. CDR3 nucleotides: TGTGCCAGCAGCCACCCCAGGTCGGTAGACAATGAGCAGTTCTTC. Translating it yields CASSHPRSVDNEQFF. Supplemented by reference TRBV14 and TRBJ2-1, the full variable domain reads EAGVTQFPSHSVIEKGQTVTLRCDPISGHDNLYWYRRVMGKEIKFLLHFVKESKQDESGMPNNRFLAERTGGTYSTLKVQPAELEDSGVYFCASSHPRSVDNEQFFGPGTRLTVL.

This clonotype was found many times. The CDR3 region is CASSLTKVDYGYTF. CDR3 nucleotide sequence: TGTGCCAGCAGCTTGACGAAGGTTGACTATGGCTACACCTTC. The chain carries TRBV7-9 and TRBJ1-2; D is unclear. CDR1 is SEHNR and CDR2 is FQNEAQ in the germline V gene (reference sequence). V lost 3 bases and J 3 bases, leaving 11 bases between the germline ends. This CDR3 comprises 14 residues. Using reference TRBV7-9 and TRBJ1-2 for the parts outside the CDR3, the full variable domain is DTGVSQNPRHKITKRGQNVTFRCDPISEHNRLYWYRQTLGQGPEFLTYFQNEAQLEKSRLLSDRFSAERPKGSFSTLEIQRTEQGDSAMYLCASSLTKVDYGYTFGSGTRLTVV.

This clonotype occurred many times. The genes are TRBV11-2 and TRBJ1-3; 7 nucleotides align to TRBD1. The CDR3 runs 17 residues. Germline CDR1 and CDR2: SGHAT and FQNNGV. Trimming removed 2 bases from V and 3 bases from J; junction bases left unmatched: 10. CDR3 sequence: CASSLRITGADGNTIYF. As DNA, the CDR3 is TGTGCCAGCAGCTTACGCATAACAGGGGCTGATGGAAACACCATATATTTT.

This clonotype was counted only a few times. The chain joins TRBV27 to TRBJ2-5; 9 nucleotides line up with TRBD2. The CDR3 totals 15 residues. Germline V lookup: CDR1 MNHEY, CDR2 SMNVEV (reference sequence). Trimming removed 4 bases from V and 4 bases from J; junction bases left unmatched: 7. The CDR3: CASSSGGRAGETQYF. The CDR3, as DNA: TGTGCCAGCAGTTCTGGCGGGAGGGCGGGAGAGACCCAGTACTTC.

This clonotype appeared a few times. For the CDR3, the DNA is TGTGCCAGCAGCCAATTTTACGAGCAGTACTTC. It encodes CASSQFYEQYF. V usage is TRBV3-1 and J usage is TRBJ2-7; D ambiguous. The CDR3 sequence is 11 residues long. CDR1 LGHDT and CDR2 YNNKEL come from the germline V gene (reference sequence). With 2 bases removed from V and 4 bases from J, the gap between germline ends came to 3 bases.

This clonotype was seen ten or more times. The genes are TRBV2 and TRBJ1-5, with a weak D call TRBD1 (6 bases). From germline, CDR1 is SNHLY and CDR2 FYNNEI. CDR3 size: 15 residues. V lost 6 bases and J lost 3, with 15 bases in between. The CDR3 nucleotides are TGTGCCAGCAGCGCTGGGGGCAGGAACAATCAGCCCCAGCATTTT. The encoded protein is CASSAGGRNNQPQHF.

This clonotype was counted at least ten times. The chain uses TRBV4-1 and TRBJ2-3; 10 bases are shared with TRBD1. With V trimmed by 1 base and J by 4 bases, 2 bases remained unmatched. The CDR3 has 15 residues. In germline, CDR1 is MGHRA, CDR2 YSYEKL. The CDR3 sequence is CASSQGGQGADTQYF. CDR3 nucleotide sequence: TGCGCCAGCAGCCAAGGAGGACAGGGGGCAGATACGCAGTATTTT.

The J gene is TRBJ2-3, the V gene TRBV29-1; perhaps D is TRBD1 or TRBD2 (5 bases each). V lost 3 bases and J 0 bases, leaving 7 bases between the germline ends. The CDR3 covers 13 residues. From germline, CDR1 is SQVTM and CDR2 ANQGSEA. CDR3 nucleotides: TGCAGCGTTGAGGGGGACAGCACAGATACGCAGTATTTT. It yields the protein CSVEGDSTDTQYF.

This clonotype was found a few times. This sequence joins TRBV20-1 and TRBJ2-4; TRBD2 matches 8 bases. The CDR3 runs to 15 residues. V trimming: 6 bases; J trimming: 1 base; junction bases outside the gene matches: 8. Germline V lookup: CDR1 DFQATT, CDR2 SNEGSKA (reference sequence). Here the CDR3 reads CSARFSGTAKNIQYF. The CDR3 DNA is TGCAGTGCAAGATTTAGCGGGACGGCCAAAAACATTCAGTACTTC.

This clonotype was seen a handful of times. The rearrangement uses TRBV14 and TRBJ2-1; 11 nucleotides match TRBD1. CDR3 size: 16 residues. V trimming: 1 base; J trimming: 8 bases; junction bases outside the gene matches: 7. Germline V gene lookup returns CDR1 SGHDN and CDR2 FVKESK. Written as DNA, the CDR3 is TGTGCCAGCAGCCAAGCCGGGACAGGGGGTCTCTATGAGCAGTTCTTC. Its translation: CASSQAGTGGLYEQFF.

This chain joins TRBV18 and TRBJ1-4, with no clear D. Germline V gene lookup returns CDR1 KGHSH and CDR2 LQKENI. V gave up 2 bases and J gave up 8 bases, with 15 bases separating them. The CDR3 length is 15 residues. CDR3 DNA: TGTGCCAGCTCACCAACGGATGGTGCAAGGGAAAAACTGTTTTTT. This encodes CASSPTDGAREKLFF.